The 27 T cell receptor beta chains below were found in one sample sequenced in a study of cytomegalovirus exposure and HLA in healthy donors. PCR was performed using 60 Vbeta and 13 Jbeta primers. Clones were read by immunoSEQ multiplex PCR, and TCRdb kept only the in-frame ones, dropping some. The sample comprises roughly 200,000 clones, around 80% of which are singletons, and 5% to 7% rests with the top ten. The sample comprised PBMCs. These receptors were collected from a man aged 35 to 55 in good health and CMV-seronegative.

CDR3 in amino acids: CASSLGARSLSGNTIYF. The CDR3 coding sequence is TGTGCCAGCTCACTGGGGGCCAGGTCCCTCTCTGGAAACACCATATATTTT. The chain is built from TRBV18 and TRBJ1-3; weak D call: TRBD1 (6 bases). CDR3 length: 17 amino acids. Per the germline V gene, CDR1 is KGHSH and CDR2 is LQKENI. V lost 4 bases to trimming and J lost 0 bases, with 16 bases between them.

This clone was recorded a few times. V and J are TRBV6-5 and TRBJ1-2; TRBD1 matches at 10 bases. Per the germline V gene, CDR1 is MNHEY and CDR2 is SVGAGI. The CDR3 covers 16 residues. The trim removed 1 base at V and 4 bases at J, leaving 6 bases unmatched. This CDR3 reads CASSYLRTGGSYGYTF. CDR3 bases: TGTGCCAGCAGTTACTTACGGACAGGGGGTTCCTATGGCTACACCTTC.

CDR3 in amino acids: CASSLARREAFF. The DNA of the CDR3 is TGTGCCAGCAGCTTAGCGCGCAGGGAAGCTTTCTTT. The chain recombines TRBV7-2 with TRBJ1-1; no clear D gene. This CDR3 is 12 amino acids long. Trimming removed 0 bases at V and 8 bases at J, with 7 bases between. The germline V gene has CDR1 SGHTA and CDR2 FQGNSA.

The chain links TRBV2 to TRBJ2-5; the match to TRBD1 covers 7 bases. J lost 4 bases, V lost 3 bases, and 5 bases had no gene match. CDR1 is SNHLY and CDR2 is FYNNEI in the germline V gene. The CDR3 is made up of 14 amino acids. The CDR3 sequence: CASSERGRGETQYF. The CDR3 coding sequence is TGTGCCAGCAGTGAGAGGGGGCGTGGAGAGACCCAGTACTTC.

CDR3 sequence: CASSQGSRNQPQHF. The CDR3 DNA follows: TGTGCCAGTAGTCAGGGTTCCAGGAATCAGCCCCAGCATTTT. The chain uses TRBV19 and TRBJ1-5; TRBD1 might be the D (5 bases). The CDR3 has 14 amino acids. The ends were cut back, 5 bases at V and 4 bases at J, with 12 bases in the middle. Germline CDR1 reads LNHDA; CDR2 reads SQIVND (reference sequence).

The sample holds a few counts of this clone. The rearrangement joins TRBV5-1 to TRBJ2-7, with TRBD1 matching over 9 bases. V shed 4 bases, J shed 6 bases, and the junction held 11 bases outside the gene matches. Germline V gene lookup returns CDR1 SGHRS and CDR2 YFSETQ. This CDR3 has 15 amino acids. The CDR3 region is CASSTPGTGTSEQYF. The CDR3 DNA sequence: TGCGCCAGCAGCACCCCCGGGACAGGGACCTCCGAGCAGTACTTC.

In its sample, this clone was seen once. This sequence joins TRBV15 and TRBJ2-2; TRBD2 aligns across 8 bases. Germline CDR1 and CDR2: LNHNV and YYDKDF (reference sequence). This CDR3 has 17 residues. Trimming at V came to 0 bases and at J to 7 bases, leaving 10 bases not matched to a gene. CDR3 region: CATSRDRGGANFGELFF. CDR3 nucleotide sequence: TGTGCCACCAGCAGAGATCGGGGGGGGGCGAATTTCGGGGAGCTGTTTTTT.

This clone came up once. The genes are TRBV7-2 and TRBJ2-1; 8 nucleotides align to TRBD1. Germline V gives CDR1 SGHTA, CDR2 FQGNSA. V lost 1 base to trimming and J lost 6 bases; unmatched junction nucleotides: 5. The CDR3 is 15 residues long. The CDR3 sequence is CASSLGQGAGNEQFF. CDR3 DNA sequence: TGTGCCAGCAGCTTAGGGCAGGGGGCAGGCAATGAGCAGTTCTTC.

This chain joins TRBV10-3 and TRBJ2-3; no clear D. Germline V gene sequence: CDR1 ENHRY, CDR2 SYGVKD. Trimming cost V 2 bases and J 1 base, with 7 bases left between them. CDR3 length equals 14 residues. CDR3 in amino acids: CAISEVAGTDTQYF. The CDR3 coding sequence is TGTGCCATCAGTGAGGTCGCGGGCACAGATACGCAGTATTTT.

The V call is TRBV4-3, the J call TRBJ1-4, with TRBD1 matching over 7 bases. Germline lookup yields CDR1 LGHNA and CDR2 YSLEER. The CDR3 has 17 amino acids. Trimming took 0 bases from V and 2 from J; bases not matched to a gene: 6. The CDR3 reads CASSQDRRGQTNEKLFF. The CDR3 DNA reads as TGCGCCAGCAGCCAAGATAGGAGGGGACAGACTAATGAAAAACTGTTTTTT.

The CDR3: CASSWTSGSYEQYF. In DNA form, the CDR3 reads TGTGCCAGCAGTTGGACTAGCGGCTCCTACGAGCAGTACTTC. This chain connects TRBV6-1 to TRBJ2-7, with 10 bases matching TRBD2. CDR1 and CDR2 (germline): MNHNS, SASEGT. J was trimmed by 0 bases and V by 5 bases; bases with no gene match: 1. The CDR3 sequence is 14 residues long.

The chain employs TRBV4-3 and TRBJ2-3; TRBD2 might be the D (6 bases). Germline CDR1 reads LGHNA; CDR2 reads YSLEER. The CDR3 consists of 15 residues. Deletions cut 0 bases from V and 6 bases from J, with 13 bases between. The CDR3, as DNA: TGCGCCAGCAGCCAAGACAGGGCGGAGGGGGATACGCAGTATTTT. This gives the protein CASSQDRAEGDTQYF.

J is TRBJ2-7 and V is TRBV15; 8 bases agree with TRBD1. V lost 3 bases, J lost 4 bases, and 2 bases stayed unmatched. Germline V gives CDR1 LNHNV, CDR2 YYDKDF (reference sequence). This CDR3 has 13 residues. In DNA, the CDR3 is TGTGCCACCAGCAGCAACAGGGGGTACGAGCAGTACTTC. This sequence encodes CATSSNRGYEQYF.

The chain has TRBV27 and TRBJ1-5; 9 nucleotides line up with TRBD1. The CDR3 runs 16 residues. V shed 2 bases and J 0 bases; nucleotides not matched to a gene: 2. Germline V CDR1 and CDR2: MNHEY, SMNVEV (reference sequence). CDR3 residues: CASSLGTGYSNQPQHF. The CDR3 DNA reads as TGTGCCAGCAGTTTAGGGACAGGGTATAGCAATCAGCCCCAGCATTTT.

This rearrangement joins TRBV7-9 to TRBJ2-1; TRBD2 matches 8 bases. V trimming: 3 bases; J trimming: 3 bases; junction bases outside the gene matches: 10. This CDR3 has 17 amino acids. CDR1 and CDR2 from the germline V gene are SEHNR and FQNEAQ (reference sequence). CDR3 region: CASSFPVGGLDYNEQFF. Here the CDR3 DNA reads TGTGCCAGCAGCTTCCCCGTGGGGGGACTAGACTACAATGAGCAGTTCTTC.

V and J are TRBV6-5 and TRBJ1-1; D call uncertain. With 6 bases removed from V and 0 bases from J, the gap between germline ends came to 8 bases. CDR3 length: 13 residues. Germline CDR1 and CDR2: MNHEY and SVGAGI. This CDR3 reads CASSASMNTEAFF. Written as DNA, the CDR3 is TGTGCCAGCAGCGCGTCCATGAACACTGAAGCTTTCTTT.

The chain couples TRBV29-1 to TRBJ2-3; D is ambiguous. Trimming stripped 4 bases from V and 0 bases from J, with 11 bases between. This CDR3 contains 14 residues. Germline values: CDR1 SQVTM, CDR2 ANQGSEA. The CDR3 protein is CSVGPNSSTDTQYF. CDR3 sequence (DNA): TGCAGCGTTGGTCCAAACTCTAGCACAGATACGCAGTATTTT.

This chain's CDR3 is CASSYGTGPTEKLFF. CDR3 coding DNA: TGTGCCAGCAGTTACGGTACAGGCCCCACTGAAAAACTGTTTTTT. V and J are TRBV6-5 and TRBJ1-4; D perhaps matches TRBD1 (5 bases). Trimming stripped 2 bases from V and 7 bases from J, with 14 bases between. This CDR3 has 15 residues. Germline values: CDR1 MNHEY, CDR2 SVGAGI.

The CDR3 DNA reads as TGTGCCGGAGACAGTCCCACCGGGGAGCTGTTTTTT. This translates into CAGDSPTGELFF. The genes are TRBV30 and TRBJ2-2, with D possibly matching TRBD1 (5 bases). Germline V gene lookup returns CDR1 GTSNPN and CDR2 SVGIG (reference sequence). The CDR3 runs 12 residues. Trimming removed 8 bases at V and 4 bases at J, with 11 bases between.

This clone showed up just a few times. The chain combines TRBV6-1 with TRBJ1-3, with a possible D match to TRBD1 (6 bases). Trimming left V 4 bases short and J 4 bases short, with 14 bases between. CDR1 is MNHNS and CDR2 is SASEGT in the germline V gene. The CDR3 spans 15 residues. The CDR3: CASSGGLQGGNTIYF. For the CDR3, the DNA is TGTGCCAGCAGTGGAGGCTTACAGGGAGGAAACACCATATATTTT.

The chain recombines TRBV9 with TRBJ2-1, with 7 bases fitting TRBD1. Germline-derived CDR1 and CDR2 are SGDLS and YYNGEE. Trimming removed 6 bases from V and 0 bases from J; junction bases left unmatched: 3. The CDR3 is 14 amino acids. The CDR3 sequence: CASNAGGSYNEQFF. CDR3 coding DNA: TGTGCCAGCAACGCAGGGGGCTCCTACAATGAGCAGTTCTTC.

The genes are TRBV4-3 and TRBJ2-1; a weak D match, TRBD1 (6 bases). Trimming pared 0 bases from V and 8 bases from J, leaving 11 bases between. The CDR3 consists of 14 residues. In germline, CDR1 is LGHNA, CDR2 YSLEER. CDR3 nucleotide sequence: TGCGCCAGCAGCCAAGACCCCAGGGGCGATGAGCAGTTCTTC. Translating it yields CASSQDPRGDEQFF.

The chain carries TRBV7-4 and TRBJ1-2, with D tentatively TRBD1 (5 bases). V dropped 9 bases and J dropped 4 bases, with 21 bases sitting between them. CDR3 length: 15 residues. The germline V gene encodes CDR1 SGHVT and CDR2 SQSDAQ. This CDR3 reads CARFGPRAALYGYTF. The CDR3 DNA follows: TGTGCCAGGTTCGGTCCCAGGGCAGCGCTCTATGGCTACACCTTC.

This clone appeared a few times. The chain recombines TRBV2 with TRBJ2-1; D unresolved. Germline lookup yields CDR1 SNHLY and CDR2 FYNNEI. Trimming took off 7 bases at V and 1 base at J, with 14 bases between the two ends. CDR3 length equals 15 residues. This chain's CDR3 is CASTLERRSYNEQFF. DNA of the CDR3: TGTGCCAGCACGTTGGAGCGACGGTCCTACAATGAGCAGTTCTTC.

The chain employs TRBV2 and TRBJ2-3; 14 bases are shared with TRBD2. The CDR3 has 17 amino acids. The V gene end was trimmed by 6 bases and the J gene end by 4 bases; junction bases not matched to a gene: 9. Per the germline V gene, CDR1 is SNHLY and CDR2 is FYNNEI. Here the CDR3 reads CASRQPGLAGGADTQYF. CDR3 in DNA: TGTGCCAGCAGACAACCCGGACTAGCGGGAGGCGCAGATACGCAGTATTTT.

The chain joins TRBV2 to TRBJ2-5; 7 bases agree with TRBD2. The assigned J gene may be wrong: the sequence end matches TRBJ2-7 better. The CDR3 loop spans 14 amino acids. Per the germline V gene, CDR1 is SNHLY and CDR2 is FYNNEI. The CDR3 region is CASSAEGGPYEQYF. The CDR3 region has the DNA TGTGCCAGCAGTGCAGAGGGAGGGCCGTACGAGCAGTACTTC.

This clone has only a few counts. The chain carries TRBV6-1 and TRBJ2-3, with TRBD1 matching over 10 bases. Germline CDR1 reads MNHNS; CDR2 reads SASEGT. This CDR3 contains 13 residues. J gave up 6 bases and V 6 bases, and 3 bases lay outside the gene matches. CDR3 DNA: TGTGCCAGCAGGACAGGGGGCGATGATACGCAGTATTTT. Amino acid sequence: CASRTGGDDTQYF.